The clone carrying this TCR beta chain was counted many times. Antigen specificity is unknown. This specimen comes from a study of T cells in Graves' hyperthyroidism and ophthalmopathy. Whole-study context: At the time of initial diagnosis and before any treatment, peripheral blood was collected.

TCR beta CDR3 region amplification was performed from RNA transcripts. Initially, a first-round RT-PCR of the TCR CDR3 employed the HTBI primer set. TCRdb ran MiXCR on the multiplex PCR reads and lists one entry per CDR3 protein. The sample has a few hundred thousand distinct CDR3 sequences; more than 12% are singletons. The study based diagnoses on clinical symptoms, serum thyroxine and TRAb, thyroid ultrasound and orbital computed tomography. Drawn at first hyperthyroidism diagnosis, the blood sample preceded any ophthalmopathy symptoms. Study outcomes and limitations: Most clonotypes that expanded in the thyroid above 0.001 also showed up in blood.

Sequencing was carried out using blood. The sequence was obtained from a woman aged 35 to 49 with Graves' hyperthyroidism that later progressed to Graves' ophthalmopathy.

The CDR3 DNA reads TGTGCCAGCAGCATTAAAAGGGTCTCCTACAATGAGCAGTTCTTC. It yields the protein CASSIKRVSYNEQFF. V and J are TRBV12-3 or TRBV12-4 and TRBJ2-1; D not resolved. Trimming left V 6 bases short and J 0 bases short, with 12 bases between. This CDR3 comprises 15 residues.